The next 13 T cell receptor beta chains were all read from a single sample in a study of CD8 T cells in Susac syndrome. Reverse transcription of roughly 0.5 to 1 ug RNA used random hexamers. TCRdb re-analysed the immunoSEQ multiplex PCR reads in MiXCR, keeping a single row per CDR3 protein. Of about 130,000 distinct CDR3 sequences listed, 85% to 95% are singletons. Sequenced: CD8+ T cells from PBMCs. Every receptor here comes from a human donor with Susac syndrome.

This chain links TRBV2 with TRBJ1-1; a possible D gene is TRBD1 (6 bases). Looked up from germline, CDR1 is SNHLY and CDR2 is FYNNEI. The CDR3 runs 15 residues. The V end was cut by 11 bases, the J end by 0 bases, with 19 bases between. Written as DNA, the CDR3 is TGTGCCGGAAGAGGCAGGGGCCCTCTGAACACTGAAGCTTTCTTT. Translation: CAGRGRGPLNTEAFF.

The gene calls are TRBV27 and TRBJ2-2; D unclear. In germline, CDR1 is MNHEY, CDR2 SMNVEV (reference sequence). V lost 3 bases and J 6 bases, leaving 26 bases between the germline ends. The CDR3 contains 19 residues. The CDR3 loop reads CASSLINPHTFVWAGELFF. In DNA form, the CDR3 reads TGTGCCAGCAGTTTGATAAACCCCCATACCTTTGTGTGGGCCGGGGAGCTGTTTTTT.

This clonotype has only one observation. This chain joins TRBV4-1 and TRBJ2-7, with D perhaps matching TRBD1 (6 bases). Looked up from germline, CDR1 is MGHRA and CDR2 is YSYEKL. CDR3 length: 12 amino acids. V gave up 5 bases and J gave up 5 bases, with 10 bases separating them. CDR3 nucleotide sequence: TGCGCCAGCAGCAAAAACAGGGACGAGCAGTACTTC. This sequence encodes CASSKNRDEQYF.

The chain recombines TRBV5-1 with TRBJ2-7; 10 bases agree with TRBD2. From germline, CDR1 is SGHRS and CDR2 YFSETQ. CDR3 length equals 14 residues. Germline trimming cut 7 bases from V and 7 bases from J; bases unmatched to any gene: 11. The CDR3 reads CASETGTSASEQYF. The CDR3 DNA reads TGCGCCAGCGAGACCGGGACTAGCGCCTCTGAGCAGTACTTC.

This rearrangement joins TRBV9 to TRBJ2-5; TRBD2 matches 8 bases. The CDR3 has 12 amino acids. V was pared by 7 bases and J by 5 bases, with 4 bases of the junction left unmatched. Germline V lookup: CDR1 SGDLS, CDR2 YYNGEE. The CDR3 DNA sequence: TGTGCCAGCGGAAGCGGGAGTGAGACCCAGTACTTC. Its protein product is CASGSGSETQYF.

The chain couples TRBV7-2 to TRBJ2-1, with D possibly TRBD2 on 5 matching bases. Per germline, CDR1 SGHTA and CDR2 FQGNSA. The CDR3 loop spans 17 amino acids. V lost 2 bases and J 0 bases, leaving 14 bases between the germline ends. The CDR3 DNA reads TGTGCCAGCAGCTTATATGGAGCGGTAAGCTCCTACAATGAGCAGTTCTTC. Translation gives CASSLYGAVSSYNEQFF. The variable domain in full, completed from reference TRBV7-2 and TRBJ2-1, reads GAGVSQSPSNKVTEKGKDVELRCDPISGHTALYWYRQSLGQGLEFLIYFQGNSAPDKSGLPSDRFSAERTGGSVSTLTIQRTQQEDSAVYLCASSLYGAVSSYNEQFFGPGTRLTVL.

The J gene is TRBJ2-7, the V gene TRBV11-2; TRBD2 is a possible D gene (6 bases). The germline V and J ends were trimmed by 3 bases and 3 bases, with 12 bases remaining between them. The CDR3 extends over 14 amino acids. Per germline, CDR1 SGHAT and CDR2 FQNNGV. As DNA, the CDR3 is TGTGCCAGCAGCTTCGGGCAGGGAGGCTACGAGCAGTACTTC. Amino acid sequence: CASSFGQGGYEQYF.

This chain links TRBV28 with TRBJ1-1, with D tentatively TRBD1 (5 bases). V dropped 3 bases and J dropped 0 bases, with 8 bases sitting between them. Germline values: CDR1 MDHEN, CDR2 SYDVKM. The CDR3 is 14 amino acids. CDR3 DNA sequence: TGTGCCAGCAGTTTGTCACAGGTGAACACTGAAGCTTTCTTT. Translating gives CASSLSQVNTEAFF.

The gene calls are TRBV27 and TRBJ2-7; D is uncertain. The CDR3 has 15 amino acids. CDR1 MNHEY and CDR2 SMNVEV come from the germline V gene (reference sequence). V was cut by 5 bases and J by 2 bases, with 16 bases left in between. CDR3 DNA sequence: TGTGCCAGCAGTGGGGAAAACAACCCCCCCTACGAGCAGTACTTC. Translating gives CASSGENNPPYEQYF.

This chain joins TRBV3-1 and TRBJ1-4; tentative D call: TRBD1 (6 bases). Germline V gives CDR1 LGHDT, CDR2 YNNKEL (reference sequence). The CDR3 is 13 residues long. V lost 2 bases to trimming and J lost 6 bases, with 7 bases between them. The CDR3 spells CASSQSGDEKLFF. CDR3 nucleotides: TGTGCCAGCAGCCAATCAGGGGATGAAAAACTGTTTTTT. Full variable domain (rest looked up from reference TRBV3-1 and TRBJ1-4): DTAVSQTPKYLVTQMGNDKSIKCEQNLGHDTMYWYKQDSKKFLKIMFSYNNKELIINETVPNRFSPKSPDKAHLNLHINSLELGDSAVYFCASSQSGDEKLFFGSGTQLSVL.

CDR3 region: CSARSAGQDRVRATEAFF. Written as DNA, the CDR3 is TGCAGTGCTAGGTCCGCGGGCCAGGACAGGGTCAGGGCCACTGAAGCTTTCTTT. This chain joins TRBV20-1 and TRBJ1-1; 8 nucleotides match TRBD1. This CDR3 comprises 18 residues. In germline, CDR1 is DFQATT, CDR2 SNEGSKA (reference sequence). J was trimmed by 4 bases and V by 3 bases; bases with no gene match: 19.

This chain links TRBV28 with TRBJ2-3; no definite D call. V was pared by 3 bases and J by 6 bases, with 16 bases between. The CDR3 sequence is 15 residues long. Looked up from germline, CDR1 is MDHEN and CDR2 is SYDVKM. The CDR3, as DNA: TGTGCCAGCAGTTTTTTGTCCGCCAGCCGGGATACGCAGTATTTT. The encoded protein is CASSFLSASRDTQYF.

This chain joins TRBV7-8 and TRBJ2-1, with TRBD1 as a possible D gene (6 bases). V lost 5 bases, J lost 0 bases, and 8 bases lay in between. Germline CDR1 SGHVS, CDR2 FQNEAQ. This CDR3 has 14 residues. The DNA for the CDR3 is TGTGCCAGCAGCGGACAGACCTCCTACAATGAGCAGTTCTTC. Translated, it gives CASSGQTSYNEQFF.